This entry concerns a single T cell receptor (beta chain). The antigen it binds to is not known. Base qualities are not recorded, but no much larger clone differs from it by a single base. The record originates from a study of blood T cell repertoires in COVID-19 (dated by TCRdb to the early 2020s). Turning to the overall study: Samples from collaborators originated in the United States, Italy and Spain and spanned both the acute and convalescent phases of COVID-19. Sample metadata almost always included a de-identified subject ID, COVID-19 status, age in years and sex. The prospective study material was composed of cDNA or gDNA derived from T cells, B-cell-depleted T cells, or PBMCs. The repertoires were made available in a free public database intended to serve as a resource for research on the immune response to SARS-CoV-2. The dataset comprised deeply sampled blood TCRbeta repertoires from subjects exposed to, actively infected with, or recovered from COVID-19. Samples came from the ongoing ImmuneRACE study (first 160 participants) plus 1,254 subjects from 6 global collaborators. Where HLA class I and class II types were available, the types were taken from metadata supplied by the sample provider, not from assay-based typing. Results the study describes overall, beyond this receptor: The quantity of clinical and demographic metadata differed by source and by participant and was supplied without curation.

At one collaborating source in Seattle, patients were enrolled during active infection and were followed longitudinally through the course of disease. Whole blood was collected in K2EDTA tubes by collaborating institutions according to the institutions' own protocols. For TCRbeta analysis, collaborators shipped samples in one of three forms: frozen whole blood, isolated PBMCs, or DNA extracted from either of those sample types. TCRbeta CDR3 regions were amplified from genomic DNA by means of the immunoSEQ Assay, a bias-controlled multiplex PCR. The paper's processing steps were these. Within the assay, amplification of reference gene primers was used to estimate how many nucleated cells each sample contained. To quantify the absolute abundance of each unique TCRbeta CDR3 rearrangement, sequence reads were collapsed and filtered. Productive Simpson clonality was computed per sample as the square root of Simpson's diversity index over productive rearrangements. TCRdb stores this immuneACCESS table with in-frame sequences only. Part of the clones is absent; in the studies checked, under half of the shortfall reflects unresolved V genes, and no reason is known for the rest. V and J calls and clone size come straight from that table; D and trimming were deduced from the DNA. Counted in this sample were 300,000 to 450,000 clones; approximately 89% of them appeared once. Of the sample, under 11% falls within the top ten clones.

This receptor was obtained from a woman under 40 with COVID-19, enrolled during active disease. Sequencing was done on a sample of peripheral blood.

The CDR3 in this case is CASSPGQKLFF. The DNA reads TGTGCCAGCAGTCCAGGACAGAAACTGTTTTTT. Rearrangement joined TRBV27 to TRBJ1-4; the D gene is perhaps TRBD1, from 6 matching bases. In the germline V gene (reference sequence), CDR1 corresponds to MNHEY and CDR2 to SMNVEV. The V end loses 5 bases and the J end loses 11 bases, and a stretch of 9 bases separates them. Spanning cysteine to phenylalanine, the CDR3 consists of 11 amino acids. Only the CDR3 part of the read is kept: 33 bases, read in frame from the first base.